This T cell receptor (beta chain) was identified during a study of blood T cells in healthy people across ages. A sample-barcoded 5' primer and a J-beta primer mix were used in a second PCR of about 7 to 12 cycles. One entry per CDR3 protein, called by TCRdb with MiXCR from the 5' RACE reads. The table has 780,000 or so distinct CDR3 sequences, approximately 25% seen once. About this clonotype: The junction departs from the called germline gene at one end, perhaps through a read error.

The CDR3 is 12 residues long. The sample was also linked to a second study, of T cells of mothers and their children.

The chain is built from TRBV12-3 or TRBV12-4 and TRBJ2-3, with D perhaps being TRBD1 or TRBD2 (5 bases each). The receptor was derived from a boy aged 5-17 years in good health. The sequenced sample was blood. The CDR3 reads CASRVGEDMQYF. The DNA for the CDR3 is TGTGCCAGCAGAGTGGGGGAAGATATGCAGTATTTT.